This T cell receptor (beta chain) comes out of a study of cytomegalovirus exposure and HLA in healthy donors. The PCR used 60 Vbeta and 13 Jbeta primers. Using immunoSEQ multiplex PCR, the repertoire was profiled, and TCRdb retains in-frame clones only, with some absent. The sample lists 45,000 to 55,000 clones, around 50% occurring once. There are a few counts of this clone. Antigen: not known. Study-level points and caveats: Analyses of presence and absence presupposed an approximately uniform sequencing depth across donors.

Sequenced sample: PBMCs. The TCR originated in a human donor in good health.

CDR3 nucleotides: TGTGCCAGCAGCCTACAGGGGGCGCCGGGGAATGAGCAGTTCTTC. Its translation is CASSLQGAPGNEQFF. The chain recombines TRBV7-9 with TRBJ2-1; 9 positions match TRBD1. The CDR3 consists of 15 residues. Per germline, CDR1 SEHNR and CDR2 FQNEAQ (reference sequence). V shed 5 bases and J 7 bases; nucleotides not matched to a gene: 9.